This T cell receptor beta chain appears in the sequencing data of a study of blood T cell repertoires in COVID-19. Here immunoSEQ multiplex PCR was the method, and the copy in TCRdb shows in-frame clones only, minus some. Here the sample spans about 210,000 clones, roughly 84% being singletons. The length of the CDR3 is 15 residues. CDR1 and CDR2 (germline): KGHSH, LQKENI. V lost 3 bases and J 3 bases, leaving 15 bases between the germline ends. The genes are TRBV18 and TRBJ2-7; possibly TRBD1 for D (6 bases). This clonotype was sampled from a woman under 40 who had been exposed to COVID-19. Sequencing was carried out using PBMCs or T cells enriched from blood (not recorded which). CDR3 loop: CASSPGKGEYYEQYF. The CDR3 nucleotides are TGTGCCAGCTCACCGGGGAAGGGGGAGTACTACGAGCAGTACTTC.